Listed here are 25 T cell receptor beta chains from one sample, sequenced in a study of T cell repertoires in cytomegalovirus infection. One entry per CDR3 protein, called by TCRdb with MiXCR from the reads. The profile shows 150,000 to 200,000 distinct CDR3 sequences, about 20% of them singletons. Sequences were obtained from PBMCs. The receptors originated from a human donor in good health (CMV status not recorded). Some clones in this sample may be carry-over from other donors' samples.

This chain connects TRBV28 to TRBJ2-5, with 11 bases lining up with TRBD2. The V segment lost 5 bases and the J segment 5 bases; nucleotides outside the gene matches: 7. Germline CDR1 MDHEN, CDR2 SYDVKM. The CDR3 covers 15 residues. In DNA, the CDR3 is TGTGCCAGCAGTAAGCGGACTAGCGGGTACGAGACCCAGTACTTC. It specifies CASSKRTSGYETQYF.

Ten or more counts support this clonotype. The V gene is TRBV7-6, the J gene TRBJ1-5, with TRBD1 as a possible D gene (5 bases). CDR3 length equals 14 residues. Germline CDR1 SGHVS, CDR2 FNYEAQ. V was clipped by 5 bases and J by 2 bases, with 10 bases between them. The CDR3 region is CASSEGYGNQPQHF. CDR3 bases: TGTGCCAGCAGCGAGGGGTATGGCAATCAGCCCCAGCATTTT.

This clonotype was counted between two and nine times. The rearrangement links TRBV6-6 to TRBJ2-7; TRBD1 agrees at 11 bases. CDR1 is MNHNY, CDR2 SVGAGI, per germline (reference sequence). The ends lost 9 bases at V and 3 bases at J; junction bases unmatched: 7. The CDR3 consists of 14 residues. The CDR3 spells CASILGTGGYEQYF. As DNA, the CDR3 is TGTGCCAGTATTCTGGGGACAGGGGGCTACGAGCAGTACTTC.

In its sample, this clonotype was seen a few times. The chain employs TRBV7-9 and TRBJ1-4; tentatively, D is TRBD1 (6 bases). The germline V gene encodes CDR1 SEHNR and CDR2 FQNEAQ (reference sequence). Trimming took off 2 bases at V and 4 bases at J, with 11 bases between the two ends. The CDR3 sequence is 15 residues long. The CDR3 DNA follows: TGTGCCAGCAGCTTATCGGACAGACATAATGAAAAACTGTTTTTT. It encodes CASSLSDRHNEKLFF.

There are a few counts of this clonotype. The chain's CDR3 is CASSIWGSGANVLTF. In DNA form, the CDR3 reads TGTGCCAGTAGTATATGGGGATCTGGGGCCAACGTCCTGACTTTC. The chain couples TRBV19 to TRBJ2-6; D not resolved. Trimming took off 2 bases at V and 1 base at J, with 6 bases between the two ends. CDR3 length equals 15 residues. CDR1 is LNHDA, CDR2 SQIVND, per germline (reference sequence). Full variable domain (rest looked up from reference TRBV19 and TRBJ2-6): DGGITQSPKYLFRKEGQNVTLSCEQNLNHDAMYWYRQDPGQGLRLIYYSQIVNDFQKGDIAEGYSVSREKKESFPLTVTSAQKNPTAFYLCASSIWGSGANVLTFGAGSRLTVL.

This clonotype was counted only a few times. The chain has TRBV7-2 and TRBJ1-1; 9 nucleotides agree with TRBD1. CDR3 length equals 16 residues. Germline V gene sequence: CDR1 SGHTA, CDR2 FQGNSA. The V segment lost 5 bases and the J segment 0 bases; nucleotides outside the gene matches: 7. The CDR3 protein is CASSPARDRVNTEAFF. The CDR3 nucleotides are TGTGCCAGCAGCCCGGCCCGGGACAGGGTGAACACTGAAGCTTTCTTT.

This clonotype was detected a few times. J is TRBJ1-5 and V is TRBV4-2, with D possibly matching TRBD1 (6 bases). V lost 0 bases and J lost 1, with 10 bases in between. This CDR3 is 16 amino acids long. From germline, CDR1 is LGHNA and CDR2 YNFKEQ. The CDR3 DNA reads as TGTGCCAGCAGCCAAGATACAGGGAGGAGCAATCAGCCCCAGCATTTT. It is translated as CASSQDTGRSNQPQHF.

This clonotype was counted ten times or more. The chain joins TRBV27 to TRBJ2-1; D not resolved. CDR1 and CDR2 from the germline V gene are MNHEY and SMNVEV (reference sequence). V was trimmed by 0 bases and J by 0 bases, leaving 6 bases between them. This CDR3 region has 15 residues. CDR3 sequence: CASSLSWSSYNEQFF. CDR3 in DNA: TGTGCCAGCAGTTTATCTTGGAGCTCCTACAATGAGCAGTTCTTC.

This sequence joins TRBV18 and TRBJ2-5, with a tentative D call TRBD2 (6 bases). V lost 5 bases and J lost 7, with 11 bases in between. Germline V lookup: CDR1 KGHSH, CDR2 LQKENI. The CDR3 loop spans 12 amino acids. The CDR3 sequence: CASSIQEGTQYF. The CDR3 region has the DNA TGTGCCAGCTCAATTCAGGAGGGGACCCAGTACTTC.

The J gene is TRBJ2-1, the V gene TRBV7-8; TRBD1 or TRBD2 may be the D gene (5 bases each). The germline V gene encodes CDR1 SGHVS and CDR2 FQNEAQ. V dropped 5 bases and J dropped 13 bases, with 15 bases sitting between them. The CDR3 loop spans 12 amino acids. The CDR3 here is CASSLQVPSQFF. CDR3 in DNA: TGTGCCAGCAGCCTACAGGTCCCTAGCCAGTTCTTC.

The chain combines TRBV7-9 with TRBJ1-1; D possibly corresponds to TRBD1 (6 bases). CDR1 is SEHNR and CDR2 is FQNEAQ in the germline V gene (reference sequence). The CDR3 has 19 residues. Trimming stripped 4 bases from V and 0 bases from J, with 24 bases between. For the CDR3, the DNA is TGTGCCAGCAGCTCCGGACAGATTAGTGCACTTACATTGAACACTGAAGCTTTCTTT. Its protein is CASSSGQISALTLNTEAFF. Supplemented by reference TRBV7-9 and TRBJ1-1, the full variable domain reads DTGVSQNPRHKITKRGQNVTFRCDPISEHNRLYWYRQTLGQGPEFLTYFQNEAQLEKSRLLSDRFSAERPKGSFSTLEIQRTEQGDSAMYLCASSSGQISALTLNTEAFFGQGTRLTVV.

This clonotype was counted only a few times. The V call is TRBV2, the J call TRBJ2-3; weak D call: TRBD2 (5 bases). This CDR3 contains 14 residues. The germline V gene encodes CDR1 SNHLY and CDR2 FYNNEI. The V end lost 6 bases, the J end lost 5 bases, and 15 bases lay between the germline ends. CDR3: CASREGFSGDTQYF. CDR3 nucleotide sequence: TGTGCCAGCAGAGAGGGCTTCTCTGGAGATACGCAGTATTTT.

This chain joins TRBV19 and TRBJ2-1; D ambiguous. V lost 3 bases and J lost 3, with 12 bases in between. The CDR3 has 15 amino acids. Germline CDR1 reads LNHDA; CDR2 reads SQIVND (reference sequence). Written as DNA, the CDR3 is TGTGCCAGTAGTATCCAGGATTTTTTCTACAATGAGCAGTTCTTC. Its protein is CASSIQDFFYNEQFF.

The chain carries TRBV5-1 and TRBJ2-5; D unclear. This CDR3 comprises 14 residues. With 0 bases removed from V and 2 bases from J, the gap between germline ends came to 8 bases. Germline CDR1 reads SGHRS; CDR2 reads YFSETQ. The DNA for the CDR3 is TGCGCCAGCAGCTTGGAACACACACAAGAGACCCAGTACTTC. Amino acid sequence: CASSLEHTQETQYF.

The table lists this clonotype with a few counts. The rearrangement uses TRBV20-1 and TRBJ2-1, with 12 bases aligning to TRBD2. V was clipped by 3 bases and J by 2 bases; unmatched bases: 2. CDR1 DFQATT and CDR2 SNEGSKA come from the germline V gene (reference sequence). The CDR3 covers 15 residues. CDR3 residues: CSASGLAGPYNEQFF. The CDR3 bases are TGCAGTGCTAGCGGACTAGCGGGGCCCTACAATGAGCAGTTCTTC.

This chain links TRBV10-3 with TRBJ2-2; no firm D call. Per germline, CDR1 ENHRY and CDR2 SYGVKD. The V end lost 10 bases, the J end lost 1 base, and 7 bases lay between the germline ends. The CDR3 sequence is 12 residues long. For the CDR3, the DNA is TGTGCCACCAAGGGGAACACCGGGGAGCTGTTTTTT. It codes for CATKGNTGELFF.

The V call is TRBV7-2, the J call TRBJ2-1, with 8 bases fitting TRBD2. There are 19 residues in the CDR3. Unmatched junction bases numbered 15, after V lost 5 bases and J lost 0 bases. Germline loops: CDR1 SGHTA, CDR2 FQGNSA. CDR3 residues: CASSGGLGGTGSSYNEQFF. The CDR3 bases are TGTGCCAGCAGCGGGGGACTAGGAGGAACGGGCAGCTCCTACAATGAGCAGTTCTTC.

This clonotype turned up a few times. The rearrangement joins TRBV4-2 to TRBJ2-3, with no clear D. The CDR3 spans 13 residues. Trimming removed 1 base from V and 3 bases from J, with 5 bases in between. The V gene's germline CDR1 is LGHNA and CDR2 YNFKEQ. CDR3 nucleotides: TGTGCCAGCAGCCAAGGCGAAACAGATACGCAGTATTTT. Translated, it gives CASSQGETDTQYF.

The chain has TRBV29-1 and TRBJ1-2; no firm D call. Germline CDR1 SQVTM, CDR2 ANQGSEA. V lost 5 bases, J lost 8 bases, and 9 bases lay in between. This CDR3 spans 10 amino acids. The CDR3 nucleotides read TGCAGCGTTAGGTCGTCCGGCTACACCTTC. Residues: CSVRSSGYTF.

This chain uses TRBV7-9 with TRBJ1-2; D unclear. V was shortened by 1 base and J by 7 bases, with 4 bases between the two germline ends. The CDR3 loop spans 11 amino acids. Germline CDR1 reads SEHNR; CDR2 reads FQNEAQ (reference sequence). The CDR3 DNA is TGTGCCAGCAGCTTAGTCCTTGGCTACACCTTC. It encodes CASSLVLGYTF. Full variable domain (rest looked up from reference TRBV7-9 and TRBJ1-2): DTGVSQNPRHKITKRGQNVTFRCDPISEHNRLYWYRQTLGQGPEFLTYFQNEAQLEKSRLLSDRFSAERPKGSFSTLEIQRTEQGDSAMYLCASSLVLGYTFGSGTRLTVV.

About this clonotype: One end of the junction fails to match germline, which may point to a read error. The chain links TRBV7-2 to TRBJ2-7, with 9 bases matching TRBD1. CDR3 length: 20 residues. CDR1 SGHTA and CDR2 FQGNSA come from the germline V gene. The CDR3 region has the DNA TGTGCCAGCAGCTTATTTACCGGGACAGGGCTTTTCAGGACGTCCTACGATCAGTACTTC. This codes for CASSLFTGTGLFRTSYDQYF.

This clonotype was recorded a few times. The CDR3 DNA reads TGTGCCAGCAGTGGGCGGGGGGGCTTGAGTAATCAGCCCCAGCATTTT. This gives the protein CASSGRGGLSNQPQHF. The V gene is TRBV6-1, the J gene TRBJ1-5, with D possibly matching TRBD1 (6 bases). V lost 4 bases and J lost 4, with 17 bases in between. The CDR3 runs 16 residues. CDR1 is MNHNS and CDR2 is SASEGT in the germline V gene.

The sample holds a few counts of this clonotype. This chain links TRBV2 with TRBJ1-5; D is unclear. The CDR3 runs to 15 residues. Trimming pared 3 bases from V and 2 bases from J, leaving 11 bases between. The germline CDR1 and CDR2 sequences are SNHLY and FYNNEI. The CDR3 nucleotides read TGTGCCAGCAGTGACCAAGCCCTCGGCAATCAGCCCCAGCATTTT. Amino acid sequence: CASSDQALGNQPQHF.

About this clonotype itself: It may be a read error: a sequence one base away is much more abundant. V gene TRBV7-2 combines with J gene TRBJ2-5; perhaps D is TRBD1 or TRBD2 (5 bases each). The germline gives CDR1 SGHTA, CDR2 FQGNSA. CDR3 length: 15 residues. CDR3 DNA sequence: TGTGCCAGGAGCTTAACTCGTCGACAGCGGGAGACCCAGTACTTC. It specifies CARSLTRRQRETQYF.

This clonotype has just a few counts. The chain recombines TRBV20-1 with TRBJ2-1; 8 positions match TRBD2. Per the germline V gene, CDR1 is DFQATT and CDR2 is SNEGSKA (reference sequence). After removal of 5 bases from V and 0 bases from J, the junction contained 3 bases not matched to a gene. The CDR3 covers 14 residues. The CDR3 protein is CSALAGSSYNEQFF. The CDR3, as DNA: TGCAGTGCTTTAGCGGGGAGCTCCTACAATGAGCAGTTCTTC.